Following are 30 T cell receptor beta chains from one sample sequenced in a study of blood T cell repertoires in COVID-19 (dated by TCRdb to 2018 to 2021). Library preparation used the immunoSEQ multiplex PCR assay. Entries here come from immuneACCESS through TCRdb and include only in-frame sequences with V and J called. Some clones fail to appear in such tables; in the studies checked, an unresolved V gene covers under half of the shortfall, and the cause of the remainder is unknown. The sample table lists hundreds of thousands of clones, approximately 88% of them with a count of one. The biggest ten clones account for around 6.3% of the sample. Sequenced input: peripheral blood. The receptors here all came from a woman aged 25 to 39 with COVID-19, enrolled during active disease.

This clone was observed a single time. The chain couples TRBV2 to TRBJ2-7; D ambiguous. This CDR3 comprises 13 residues. CDR1 is SNHLY, CDR2 FYNNEI, per germline. V was shortened by 8 bases and J by 2 bases, with 13 bases between the two germline ends. Here the CDR3 reads CASGRSLTYEQYF. The CDR3 bases are TGTGCCAGCGGAAGGAGTTTAACCTACGAGCAGTACTTC.

The genes are TRBV6-2 or TRBV6-3 and TRBJ1-2; 9 bases fit TRBD1. This CDR3 region has 16 residues. Unmatched junction bases numbered 10, after V lost 2 bases and J lost 6 bases. Germline CDR1 is MNHEY and CDR2 is SVGEGT. The CDR3 region is CASSYDRGASGNGYTF. CDR3 sequence (DNA): TGTGCCAGCAGTTACGACAGGGGGGCTTCGGGAAATGGCTACACCTTC.

The chain couples TRBV5-1 to TRBJ2-1; 8 nucleotides agree with TRBD2. V was pared by 0 bases and J by 9 bases, with 8 bases of the junction left unmatched. Germline V gene lookup returns CDR1 SGHRS and CDR2 YFSETQ. The CDR3 is 15 amino acids. The CDR3 reads CASSLAPRGDVEQFF. The DNA of the CDR3 is TGCGCCAGCAGCTTGGCCCCGCGGGGGGACGTTGAGCAGTTCTTC.

This clone was seen a few times. This sequence joins TRBV2 and TRBJ1-5; tentatively, D is TRBD1 (6 bases). In germline, CDR1 is SNHLY, CDR2 FYNNEI. The germline V and J ends were trimmed by 0 bases and 2 bases, with 29 bases remaining between them. This CDR3 is 22 amino acids long. CDR3 DNA sequence: TGTGCCAGCAGTGAAGCGCTTCACTTAAACACCAGGGGTGTGAGGGGCAATCAGCCCCAGCATTTT. Translating gives CASSEALHLNTRGVRGNQPQHF.

The rearrangement links TRBV6-6 to TRBJ2-7; 10 bases are shared with TRBD1. The CDR3 has 17 amino acids. Germline CDR1 is MNHNY and CDR2 is SVGAGI (reference sequence). The ends lost 5 bases at V and 1 base at J; junction bases unmatched: 11. CDR3 in amino acids: CASSPPGRTGGSYEQYF. The CDR3 DNA sequence: TGTGCCAGCAGTCCCCCGGGAAGGACAGGGGGTTCCTACGAGCAGTACTTC.

The V and J genes are TRBV4-1 and TRBJ1-5, with no clear D. CDR1 MGHRA and CDR2 YSYEKL come from the germline V gene. The CDR3 sequence is 17 residues long. The V and J ends lost 1 base and 4 bases respectively, with 17 bases between them. DNA for the CDR3: TGCGCCAGCAGCCAAGTGGCCCGCGAGCGGGCTAATCAGCCCCAGCATTTT. As protein: CASSQVARERANQPQHF.

Many counts were recorded for this clone. The chain joins TRBV19 to TRBJ2-3; possibly TRBD2 for D (7 bases). CDR3 length: 16 amino acids. Germline CDR1 is LNHDA and CDR2 is SQIVND (reference sequence). V was pared by 4 bases and J by 2 bases, with 16 bases between. The CDR3 spells CASSKGERGYTDTQYF. In DNA form, the CDR3 reads TGTGCCAGTAGTAAGGGGGAGCGGGGATACACAGATACGCAGTATTTT.

The chain has TRBV3-1 (or the pseudogene TRBV3-2) and TRBJ1-3, with 7 bases lining up with TRBD1. The CDR3 covers 15 residues. V shed 6 bases, J shed 2 bases, and the junction held 7 bases outside the gene matches. From germline, CDR1 is LGHDT and CDR2 YNNKEL (reference sequence). The CDR3 DNA follows: TGTGCCAGCAGTCCACGTGACAGGGCTGGAAACACCATATATTTT. This codes for CASSPRDRAGNTIYF.

The J gene is TRBJ2-5, the V gene TRBV6-4, with D maybe TRBD1 (6 bases). From germline, CDR1 is MRHNA and CDR2 SNTAGT. Between the trimmed V and J ends, which lost 7 bases and 2 bases, there was a span of 11 bases. This CDR3 has 13 residues. DNA for the CDR3: TGTGCCAGCACCGCGACAGGACAAGAGACCCAGTACTTC. Protein product: CASTATGQETQYF.

This sequence joins TRBV11-1 and TRBJ1-1; D is unresolved. The V gene lost 0 bases and the J gene lost 0 bases, with 14 bases spanning the gap. The CDR3 sequence is 17 residues long. Germline CDR1 and CDR2: SGHAT and FQDESV (reference sequence). This CDR3 reads CASSLAHSVSMNTEAFF. DNA of the CDR3: TGTGCCAGCAGCTTAGCGCATTCAGTTTCGATGAACACTGAAGCTTTCTTT.

The chain joins TRBV3-1 (or the pseudogene TRBV3-2) to TRBJ2-5; D is ambiguous. Trimming removed 6 bases from V and 4 bases from J, with 12 bases in between. CDR3 length: 13 residues. Looked up from germline, CDR1 is LGHDT and CDR2 is YNNKEL (reference sequence). The CDR3 DNA reads as TGTGCCAGCAGACGGCGGTCCACAGAGACCCAGTACTTC. The encoded protein is CASRRRSTETQYF.

The chain carries TRBV27 and TRBJ2-7, with no clear D. The length of the CDR3 is 13 residues. V was cut by 3 bases and J by 3 bases, with 9 bases left in between. Germline CDR1 reads MNHEY; CDR2 reads SMNVEV (reference sequence). The CDR3 DNA reads as TGTGCCAGCAGTTTTAGTAGTGGCTACGAGCAGTACTTC. It yields the protein CASSFSSGYEQYF.

This CDR3 reads CASSAHRGNTIYF. CDR3 bases: TGTGCCAGCAGTGCCCACAGGGGAAACACCATATATTTT. The J gene is TRBJ1-3, the V gene TRBV6-4; tentative D call: TRBD1 (5 bases). V was clipped by 4 bases and J by 4 bases, with 8 bases between them. CDR3 size: 13 residues. CDR1 is MRHNA and CDR2 is SNTAGT in the germline V gene.

CDR3 coding DNA: TGTGCCAGCATCTTGGGGGGTAACACCGGGGAGCTGTTTTTT. It codes for CASILGGNTGELFF. V and J are TRBV9 and TRBJ2-2, with D perhaps matching TRBD2 (6 bases). Germline values: CDR1 SGDLS, CDR2 YYNGEE. The CDR3 contains 14 residues. With 6 bases removed from V and 2 bases from J, the gap between germline ends came to 11 bases.

The rearrangement joins TRBV10-3 to TRBJ2-1, with TRBD2 matching 7 bases. The J segment lost 7 bases and the V segment lost 0 bases, leaving 6 bases of the junction unmatched. The CDR3 loop spans 15 amino acids. The germline CDR1 and CDR2 sequences are ENHRY and SYGVKD. This chain's CDR3 is CAISESSGTVNEQFF. DNA of the CDR3: TGTGCCATCAGTGAGTCGAGCGGGACTGTGAATGAGCAGTTCTTC.

V is TRBV11-3 and J is TRBJ2-4; D may be TRBD1 (6 bases). With 5 bases removed from V and 11 bases from J, the gap between germline ends came to 16 bases. There are 13 residues in the CDR3. Germline CDR1 reads SGHNT; CDR2 reads YENEEA. CDR3 residues: CASSKTGQGLQYF. Written as DNA, the CDR3 is TGTGCCAGCAGCAAAACGGGGCAGGGGCTTCAGTACTTC.

This clone appeared a single time. The chain uses TRBV7-6 and TRBJ1-4, with D maybe TRBD1 (5 bases). Germline lookup yields CDR1 SGHVS and CDR2 FNYEAQ. This CDR3 region has 17 residues. Trimming cost V 5 bases and J 6 bases, with 22 bases left between them. The CDR3 nucleotides read TGTGCCAGCAGCCCACTCCCTTCGGCAGGGATGGATGAAAAACTGTTTTTT. This encodes CASSPLPSAGMDEKLFF.

CDR3 nucleotide sequence: TGTGCCAGCAGCTTGGGGGGGCGGGGGACAGATACGCAGTATTTT. This gives the protein CASSLGGRGTDTQYF. The V gene is TRBV27, the J gene TRBJ2-3; a possible D gene is TRBD2 (7 bases). The CDR3 contains 15 residues. Germline lookup yields CDR1 MNHEY and CDR2 SMNVEV (reference sequence). V was cut by 6 bases and J by 3 bases, with 16 bases left in between.

V is TRBV6-2 or TRBV6-3 and J is TRBJ2-2; 11 bases match TRBD2. V lost 2 bases and J lost 0; bases outside the gene matches: 5. The CDR3 has 18 amino acids. Per the germline V gene, CDR1 is MNHEY and CDR2 is SVGEGT. For the CDR3, the DNA is TGTGCCAGCAGTTACGGACTAGCGGGTTACGCGAACACCGGGGAGCTGTTTTTT. It is translated as CASSYGLAGYANTGELFF.

CDR3 in amino acids: CASSDGTGGMTQYF. CDR3 coding DNA: TGTGCCAGCAGCGATGGGACAGGGGGCATGACCCAGTACTTC. This sequence joins TRBV9 and TRBJ2-5, with 12 bases aligning to TRBD1. The length of the CDR3 is 14 residues. Germline V lookup: CDR1 SGDLS, CDR2 YYNGEE. Trimming removed 3 bases from V and 7 bases from J; junction bases left unmatched: 4.

Of note for this clone: At one end the junction does not follow the germline gene, possibly because of a read error. The chain couples TRBV27 to TRBJ2-3, with TRBD1 identical over 9 bases. The V gene's germline CDR1 is MNHEY and CDR2 SMNVEV (reference sequence). The CDR3 is made up of 17 amino acids. The DNA for the CDR3 is TGTGCCAGCAGTTCCGCGGACAGGGGAGTAGGGTGGGATACACAGTATTTT. This encodes CASSSADRGVGWDTQYF.

This clone was counted a single time. The chain recombines TRBV7-2 with TRBJ2-2; the match to TRBD2 covers 7 bases. This CDR3 region has 15 residues. Germline values: CDR1 SGHTA, CDR2 FQGNSA. J was trimmed by 3 bases and V by 2 bases; bases with no gene match: 3. The CDR3 DNA sequence: TGTGCCAGCAGCTTACGACTAGCAGACACCGGGGAGCTGTTTTTT. Translated: CASSLRLADTGELFF.

The chain uses TRBV4-2 and TRBJ1-1, with unresolved D. This CDR3 is built from 15 residues. V was clipped by 1 base and J by 1 base, with 10 bases between them. In germline, CDR1 is LGHNA, CDR2 YNFKEQ. The CDR3 sequence is CASSQALRQNTEAFF. CDR3 nucleotide sequence: TGTGCCAGCAGCCAAGCCCTTAGACAGAACACTGAAGCTTTCTTT.

V is TRBV19 and J is TRBJ1-5; D unclear. Germline V gives CDR1 LNHDA, CDR2 SQIVND (reference sequence). V was pared by 1 base and J by 0 bases, with 13 bases between. This CDR3 spans 17 amino acids. CDR3 bases: TGTGCCAGTAGTATAGGAGTAGGAGGGTATAGCAATCAGCCCCAGCATTTT. Amino acids: CASSIGVGGYSNQPQHF.

The chain carries TRBV5-1 and TRBJ2-2; weak D call: TRBD2 (5 bases). The V end lost 0 bases, the J end lost 0 bases, and 9 bases lay between the germline ends. The CDR3 loop spans 16 amino acids. Germline assignment: CDR1 SGHRS and CDR2 YFSETQ. The CDR3 bases are TGCGCCAGCAGCTTGGGTGCGGACTCGAACACCGGGGAGCTGTTTTTT. It codes for CASSLGADSNTGELFF.

The chain recombines TRBV18 with TRBJ2-1; TRBD1 is a possible D gene (6 bases). The CDR3 totals 15 residues. The V end lost 2 bases, the J end lost 2 bases, and 10 bases lay between the germline ends. Germline CDR1 reads KGHSH; CDR2 reads LQKENI. The CDR3 DNA reads as TGTGCCAGCTCACCAAACAACAGGGCCTACAATGAGCAGTTCTTC. Its protein is CASSPNNRAYNEQFF.

This chain links TRBV28 with TRBJ1-5, with 9 positions matching TRBD1. Germline CDR1 and CDR2: MDHEN and SYDVKM. The V segment lost 7 bases and the J segment 9 bases; nucleotides outside the gene matches: 7. CDR3 length: 13 amino acids. CDR3 DNA: TGTGCCAGCACCTACGGGACAGGGTCGCCCCAGCATTTT. Translation gives CASTYGTGSPQHF.

The chain links TRBV30 to TRBJ2-2; a weak D match, TRBD1 (6 bases). CDR3 size: 14 residues. V was pared by 8 bases and J by 3 bases, with 16 bases between. CDR1 and CDR2 (germline): GTSNPN, SVGIG (reference sequence). CDR3 DNA: TGTGCCGGGTCGACAGGCCTAGACACCGGGGAGCTGTTTTTT. Protein product: CAGSTGLDTGELFF.

The J gene is TRBJ2-7, the V gene TRBV11-2; the D is unclear. CDR1 is SGHAT and CDR2 is FQNNGV in the germline V gene. This CDR3 spans 13 amino acids. Deletions cut 3 bases from V and 6 bases from J, with 12 bases between. DNA of the CDR3: TGTGCCAGCAGCTTCCAGCTAGAAGTCGAGCAGTACGTC. It is translated as CASSFQLEVEQYV.

This clone was observed a single time. The chain combines TRBV6-5 with TRBJ1-4, with a weak D call TRBD1 (5 bases). The V gene's germline CDR1 is MNHEY and CDR2 SVGAGI. The CDR3 totals 15 residues. V was cut by 5 bases and J by 7 bases, with 17 bases left in between. The DNA for the CDR3 is TGTGCCAGCAGTACAATCAGGGCAGAGAGTGAAAAACTGTTTTTT. Its protein product is CASSTIRAESEKLFF.